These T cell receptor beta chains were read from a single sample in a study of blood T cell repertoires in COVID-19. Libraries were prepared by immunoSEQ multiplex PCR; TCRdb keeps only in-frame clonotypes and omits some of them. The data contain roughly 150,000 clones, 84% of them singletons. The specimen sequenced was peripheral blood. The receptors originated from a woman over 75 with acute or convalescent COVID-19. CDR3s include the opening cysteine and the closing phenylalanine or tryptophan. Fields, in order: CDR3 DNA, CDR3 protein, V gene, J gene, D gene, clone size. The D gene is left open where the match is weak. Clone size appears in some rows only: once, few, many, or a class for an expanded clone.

CDR3nt: TGTGCCAGTAGTGTCGGACAGGGTGCGGGGAATGAAAAACTGTTTTTT
CDR3aa: CASSVGQGAGNEKLFF
v_gene: TRBV19
j_gene: TRBJ1-4
d_gene: TRBD1
abundance: -

CDR3nt: TGTGCCAGCAGCTTATTAGCCCACAAGAACACTGAAGCTTTCTTT
CDR3aa: CASSLLAHKNTEAFF
v_gene: TRBV7-9
j_gene: TRBJ1-1
d_gene: -
abundance: -

CDR3nt: TGCGCCAGCAGCGTAGCGGGGGGGCTCGCAGATACGCAGTATTTT
CDR3aa: CASSVAGGLADTQYF
v_gene: TRBV5-1
j_gene: TRBJ2-3
d_gene: TRBD2
abundance: -

CDR3nt: TGCGCCAGCAGCCAAGATCGTGCAATAGCCCTGAACACTGAAGCTTTCTTT
CDR3aa: CASSQDRAIALNTEAFF
v_gene: TRBV4-1
j_gene: TRBJ1-1
d_gene: -
abundance: -

CDR3nt: TGTGCCAGCAGTGTTGACAGACTGGTGGGCAATGAGCAGTTCTTC
CDR3aa: CASSVDRLVGNEQFF
v_gene: TRBV2
j_gene: TRBJ2-1
d_gene: -
abundance: -

CDR3nt: TGCGCCAGCAGTTACAGGGGTGGGGATGAAAAACTGTTTTTT
CDR3aa: CASSYRGGDEKLFF
v_gene: TRBV5-1
j_gene: TRBJ1-4
d_gene: TRBD1
abundance: -

CDR3nt: TGTGCCAGCAGCTTAATTCTAGCGGGGGGGATTGAGCAGTTCTTC
CDR3aa: CASSLILAGGIEQFF
v_gene: TRBV7-2
j_gene: TRBJ2-1
d_gene: TRBD2
abundance: -

CDR3nt: TGTGCCAGCAGTTTATGGGGACAGGGCTTGGAGCAGTTCTTC
CDR3aa: CASSLWGQGLEQFF
v_gene: TRBV28
j_gene: TRBJ2-1
d_gene: TRBD1
abundance: -

CDR3nt: TGCGCCAGCAGCTTCACTAGCGCAGATACGCAGTATTTT
CDR3aa: CASSFTSADTQYF
v_gene: TRBV5-1
j_gene: TRBJ2-3
d_gene: TRBD2
abundance: once

CDR3nt: TGTGCCAGTATCCCTGGGACAGTTAACACCGGGGAGCTGTTTTTT
CDR3aa: CASIPGTVNTGELFF
v_gene: TRBV19
j_gene: TRBJ2-2
d_gene: TRBD1
abundance: -

CDR3nt: TGTGCCAGCAGCTTGGAAGGGACAGGCATACACGAGCAGTACTTC
CDR3aa: CASSLEGTGIHEQYF
v_gene: TRBV5-8
j_gene: TRBJ2-7
d_gene: TRBD1
abundance: -

CDR3nt: TGTGCCAGCAGCTTAGCGGGCGGGGGGGGGTACCAAGAGACCCAGTACTTC
CDR3aa: CASSLAGGGGYQETQYF
v_gene: TRBV7-8
j_gene: TRBJ2-5
d_gene: TRBD2
abundance: -

CDR3nt: TGTGCCAGCAGCTCCTCGGGACAGATTTTCCAGCTGTTTTTT
CDR3aa: CASSSSGQIFQLFF
v_gene: TRBV5-6
j_gene: TRBJ2-2
d_gene: TRBD1
abundance: -

CDR3nt: TGTGCCAGCAGCCATGTTGGGGGCGGATACTACGAGCAGTACTTC
CDR3aa: CASSHVGGGYYEQYF
v_gene: TRBV6-2/TRBV6-3
j_gene: TRBJ2-7
d_gene: -
abundance: -

CDR3nt: TGCGCCAGCAGCTTGTCCCCCCGACTAGCGGGAATCTACGAGCAGTACTTC
CDR3aa: CASSLSPRLAGIYEQYF
v_gene: TRBV5-1
j_gene: TRBJ2-7
d_gene: TRBD2
abundance: few

CDR3nt: TGTGCCAGCAGCCCGGGACAGTCTCTCGAGCAGTACTTC
CDR3aa: CASSPGQSLEQYF
v_gene: TRBV6-5
j_gene: TRBJ2-7
d_gene: TRBD1
abundance: -

CDR3nt: TGTGCCAGCTCGCGATCTAGCGGGACAAACACCGGGGAGCTGTTTTTT
CDR3aa: CASSRSSGTNTGELFF
v_gene: TRBV18
j_gene: TRBJ2-2
d_gene: TRBD2
abundance: -

CDR3nt: TGCGCCAGCAGCTTCAAGGGACAGGGTACCTACGAGCAGTACTTC
CDR3aa: CASSFKGQGTYEQYF
v_gene: TRBV5-1
j_gene: TRBJ2-7
d_gene: TRBD1
abundance: -

CDR3nt: TGTGCCAGTAGTCCGGGACTAGCGGGGAACTACGAGCAGTACTTC
CDR3aa: CASSPGLAGNYEQYF
v_gene: TRBV19
j_gene: TRBJ2-7
d_gene: TRBD2
abundance: -

CDR3nt: TGCAGCGTGGGGGGAGCAGGGACTCACTCTGGGGCCAACGTCCTGACTTTC
CDR3aa: CSVGGAGTHSGANVLTF
v_gene: TRBV29-1
j_gene: TRBJ2-6
d_gene: -
abundance: -

CDR3nt: TGTGCCAGCAGCCCGGCAAACAGGGGGATGGTCTACGAGCAGTACTTC
CDR3aa: CASSPANRGMVYEQYF
v_gene: TRBV7-2
j_gene: TRBJ2-7
d_gene: TRBD1
abundance: -

CDR3nt: TGCGCCAGCAGCTTGTTAGAGAATTCACCCCTCCACTTT
CDR3aa: CASSLLENSPLHF
v_gene: TRBV5-1
j_gene: TRBJ1-6
d_gene: -
abundance: -

CDR3nt: TGTGCCAGCAGCCAAGACTTGGAAGGGGGGGGGCTGGTGAATACGCAGTATTTT
CDR3aa: CASSQDLEGGGLVNTQYF
v_gene: TRBV4-2
j_gene: TRBJ2-3
d_gene: -
abundance: -

CDR3nt: TGTGCCAGCAGGAGGACTCAAGAGACCCAGTACTTC
CDR3aa: CASRRTQETQYF
v_gene: TRBV6-5
j_gene: TRBJ2-5
d_gene: -
abundance: few

CDR3nt: TGTGCCATCAGTGGCGGGACTAGCGGTTCGTATGAGCAGTTCTTC
CDR3aa: CAISGGTSGSYEQFF
v_gene: TRBV10-3
j_gene: TRBJ2-1
d_gene: TRBD2
abundance: once

CDR3nt: TGTGCCGCCCGACTCGGGGGGGCTAGCACAGATACGCAGTATTTT
CDR3aa: CAARLGGASTDTQYF
v_gene: TRBV10-3
j_gene: TRBJ2-3
d_gene: TRBD2
abundance: -

CDR3nt: TGTGCCAGTAGGGGGTTTTCGGGGAAACAGGGCCATCAGCCCCAGCATTTT
CDR3aa: CASRGFSGKQGHQPQHF
v_gene: TRBV19
j_gene: TRBJ1-5
d_gene: -
abundance: -

CDR3nt: TGTGCCAGCAGTTACATTGGACAAATGAACACCGGGGAGCTGTTTTTT
CDR3aa: CASSYIGQMNTGELFF
v_gene: TRBV6-5
j_gene: TRBJ2-2
d_gene: -
abundance: -

CDR3nt: TGTGCCAGCAGCCGGGGGGCCAATCAGCCCCAGCATTTT
CDR3aa: CASSRGANQPQHF
v_gene: TRBV5-6
j_gene: TRBJ1-5
d_gene: -
abundance: -

CDR3nt: TGTGCCAGCAGCCAAACCCAGGGGAGATACAATGAGCAGTTCTTC
CDR3aa: CASSQTQGRYNEQFF
v_gene: TRBV14
j_gene: TRBJ2-1
d_gene: -
abundance: -